This TCR beta chain appears in the sequencing data of a study of T cell responses to AZD1222 COVID-19 vaccine. The CDR3 totals 13 residues. The V segment lost 2 bases and the J segment 6 bases; nucleotides outside the gene matches: 3. Germline V gene lookup returns CDR1 MNHNS and CDR2 SASEGT. Using immunoSEQ multiplex PCR, the repertoire was profiled, and TCRdb retains in-frame clones only, with some absent. The sample has around 140,000 clones, 80% to 95% seen once. Findings and limits, study-wide: None of the repertoires were sampled until the peak T cell response had passed.

For this clone: Antigen specificity is unknown.

The rearrangement joins TRBV6-1 to TRBJ1-2; 7 nucleotides line up with TRBD1. The sequence was obtained from an adult who received the AZD1222 COVID-19 vaccine. This specimen consisted of peripheral blood, obtained 28 days after the second AZD1222 dose. CDR3 sequence reads: CASSERGRDGYTF. DNA of the CDR3: TGTGCCAGCAGTGAAAGGGGGCGAGATGGCTACACCTTC.